This note documents a single T cell receptor (beta chain) sequence. Per the germline V gene, CDR1 is MNHEY and CDR2 is SVGAGI. CDR3 size: 14 residues. V was clipped by 6 bases and J by 10 bases; unmatched bases: 7. The record originates from a study of blood T cell repertoires in COVID-19. Study-level background: COVID-19 samples collected from the United States, Italy and Spain covered acute and convalescent phases. PBMCs, B-cell-depleted T cells, or T cells were the source of the cDNA or gDNA that made up the material.

Generated by immunoSEQ multiplex PCR, the TCRdb table keeps only in-frame clones and is missing some. Among 150,000 to 200,000 clones listed, roughly 90% were seen once. The TCR was taken from a man between 45 and 60 years old with acute or convalescent COVID-19. Sequencing input: peripheral blood. The chain couples TRBV6-5 to TRBJ1-6; 9 nucleotides line up with TRBD1. In nucleotides, the CDR3 is TGTGCCAGCAGCCCAGGTACAGGGGGCTCACCCCTCCACTTT. Amino acids: CASSPGTGGSPLHF.